This TCR beta chain came from a study of CD8+ T cells in alopecia areata. Sequencing templates came from extracted RNA that was reverse transcribed into cDNA. Data came from immunoSEQ multiplex PCR; TCRdb stores just in-frame clones and leaves some out. The repertoire holds some 240,000 clones, with more than 45% as singletons. Study-level points and caveats: The study found higher clonality in lesional than normal scalp, especially in alopecia totalis/universalis.

Treatment given: oral pan-JAK inhibitor, 5-10 mg twice daily. Germline-derived CDR1 and CDR2 are GTSNPN and SVGIG (reference sequence). Trimming shortened V by 1 base and J by 0 bases, and 10 bases separated the two germline ends. The CDR3 has 15 amino acids. In regard to this clone: Its antigen is undetermined.

This sample comprised CD4+ T cells sorted from blood, obtained at week 4, from a patient treated with tofacitinib. The receptor was isolated from a human donor with alopecia areata. This chain joins TRBV30 and TRBJ2-1; D gene uncertain. The CDR3 DNA follows: TGTGCCTGGAGTGGGGCTCCCCGCTCCTACAATGAGCAGTTCTTC. This encodes CAWSGAPRSYNEQFF.